This TCR beta chain was identified during a study of ipilimumab plus nivolumab after autologous stem cell transplantation. Checkpoint therapy with ipilimumab 1 mg/kg began 14 to 28 days after transplant. Dosing: nivolumab 3 mg/kg IV, weeks 1, 4, 7, 10, then every two weeks to week 26. Study results and caveats: The authors say TCR, Treg and microbiome findings warrant further study.

Assay: immunoSEQ multiplex PCR; the TCRdb copy retains only in-frame clones and omits some. The sample has 9,400 or so clones, 65% to 80% seen once. Concerning this clone: Its specificity is unknown.

Germline V gene sequence: CDR1 ENHRY, CDR2 SYGVKD. This CDR3 has 13 residues. Trimming took off 10 bases at V and 6 bases at J, with 18 bases between the two ends. This receptor was identified in a female donor with multiple myeloma. The chain carries TRBV10-3 and TRBJ1-2, with a possible D match to TRBD1 (5 bases). Specimen: PBMCs, collected in a trial of ipilimumab plus nivolumab as post-transplant consolidation. The CDR3 region has the DNA TGTGCCACCCAGGAGGCAGGGAAGGATGGCTACACCTTC. The encoded protein is CATQEAGKDGYTF.